This record looks at one T cell receptor beta chain sequence and its context. Its binding antigen is unknown. The record has no base qualities; no much larger clone is one base away. CDR1 and CDR2 are read off the germline V gene as SNHLY and FYNNEI. The CDR3 spans 14 residues, from the cysteine through the phenylalanine. Only the CDR3 DNA stays, 42 bases, in frame from base 1. V is pared back by 6 bases and J by 5 bases, with 11 bases lying between the germline termini. This sample is drawn from a study of cytomegalovirus exposure and HLA in healthy donors (TCRdb year 2017). In terms of the full investigation: In an earlier analysis of roughly 590 of the donors, 276 Gb of sequence data and about 110 million unique TCR beta sequences from roughly 180 million T cells were reported. An early release that covered some 630 HLA-typed donors contained around 300 gigabases of sequencing data and tens of millions of unique TCR sequences. Of the roughly 410 genotyped donors, roughly 76% were placed in the genetic ancestry cluster associated with self-reported Caucasian donors. The study was designed to test whether signatures of past pathogen exposure could be identified by cataloging public T cell receptors. The study profiled the T cell repertoires of 500 to 800 subjects by immunosequencing and related them to cytomegalovirus serostatus. A separate validation cohort of over a hundred different subjects was used in addition to the roughly 670-subject first cohort. To predict cytomegalovirus infection status, the study brought together high-throughput TCR immunosequencing, statistical association of individual TCRs with disease status, and machine learning. A later analysis re-examined previously published TCR beta repertoires from over 500 donors and added high-resolution HLA genotyping to investigate patterns of TCR occurrence. Rather than using new phenotypic data, the later analysis identified candidate immune exposures from TCR beta sequences and from how often those sequences occurred across donors. In an earlier analysis of 550 to 700 of the donors, high-throughput TCR beta sequencing was used to judge whether each TCR beta V gene segment behaved as functional or pseudogenic. Donor age, sex, ethnicity and CMV serostatus were compiled together with the repertoire data. A later genetic analysis used genome-wide SNP genotypes for about 60% of the roughly 700 donors, treating that subset as a discovery cohort. All discovery cohort repertoires had been generated using a single sequencing platform. Class I and class II HLA loci were covered by the typing at four-digit resolution. The number of typed donors differed by locus: roughly 629-640 for A, B, C, DRB1 and DQB1; approximately 540 for DQA1; some 590 for DPA1; and 450 to 480 for DPB1. About five DR-DQ haplotypes were handled as single units for association and clustering, since linkage in the cohort was strong. On average, about 240,000 unique TCR beta nucleotide sequences were sequenced per donor among roughly 430 genotyped donors of the cohort, with roughly 19% of those sequences being non-productive.

The cohort was made up of 500 to 850 healthy bone marrow donors. At the time of sampling, all cohort members were nominally healthy, though unrecorded immune exposures were likely present. The donor was CMV seropositive and belonged to the group of about 290 seropositive cohort members. A peripheral blood sample was collected from each donor, and TCR beta sequencing was performed on peripheral blood mononuclear cells. The Qiagen DNeasy Blood Extraction Kit was used to extract genomic DNA from the blood cell samples. The library was obtained by the immunoSEQ multiplex PCR assay. The multiplex PCR relied on a mix of 60 forward primers for TCR Vbeta segments and 13 reverse primers for TCR Jbeta segments. The CDR3 region of rearranged TCR beta genes was amplified from genomic DNA by a multiplex PCR assay. Amplified TCR beta libraries were sequenced as 87-base-pair reads on the Illumina HiSeq System. The authors' pipeline ran thus. In a later analysis, around 80 million unique TCR beta chains were counted across the 650 to 750 repertoires, and roughly 11 million of these chains were shared by at least two donors. To remove PCR and sequencing errors, raw reads were error-corrected and collapsed into unique sequences using a nearest-neighbor algorithm that merged closely related sequences. V, D and J gene segments were assigned by aligning CDR3 sequences to IMGT reference sequences. For a sequence to be retained, a match of at least six nucleotides was required to both a V gene segment and a J gene segment. Rearrangements were classified as productive when the CDR3 lacked stop codons and remained in frame with V and J, and all other rearrangements were classified as non-productive. CDR3 was defined according to IMGT convention as the region running from the second conserved V-encoded cysteine to the conserved J-encoded phenylalanine. The earlier analysis of a few hundred of the donors excluded any sequence lacking an unambiguous match to a single V gene segment. In an earlier analysis of more than 500 of the donors, a V segment was called functional when productive rearrangements were above 56.7%, and segregating when the standard deviation between donors exceeded 5%. A statistical classification framework was developed to diagnose cytomegalovirus status using the catalog of TCR beta chain sequences. In a later analysis, TCR nucleotide sequences were compared against IMGT/GENE-DB human TR gene sequences so that V and J genes could be assigned. A later analysis assigned CDR3 sequences and most-parsimonious VDJ recombination scenarios with the TCRdist pipeline. A later analysis defined each TCR beta chain by its CDR3 amino acid sequence plus V-gene family, and excluded reads lacking a unique V-gene family. In a later analysis, fewer than 600 highly shared, low-generation-probability nucleotide sequences were removed to address suspected cross-contamination and a sequencing artifact. A later analysis calculated a clonal expansion index for each public chain from normalized within-repertoire ranks of inferred template counts. A later analysis computed generation probabilities with a VDJ recombination model fitted to out-of-frame rearrangements, and checked the results against IGoR. In a later analysis, TCR-TCR, TCR-HLA and TCR-CMV co-occurrence was scored with hypergeometric tests, and a repertoire-size bias correction was applied to TCR pairs. In a later analysis, false discovery rates were estimated by permuting HLA or CMV assignments 20 times. In a later analysis, co-occurring TCRs were grouped with DBSCAN, and TCRdist sequence similarity was added when clustering was performed within HLA-allele-positive subsets. Repertoires with fewer than 30,000 or more than 120,000 public chains were left out of co-occurrence clustering, as were five repertoires with anomalous nucleotide sharing. TCRdb retrieved this table from immuneACCESS and kept in-frame rearrangements only. Not all clones are present; in checked studies, unresolved V genes account for under half, and no reason is known for the remainder. From that table come the V and J calls and clone size; the DNA was used to work out D and trimming. This sample holds around 160,000 clones; around 75% were observed only once. The top ten hold 4.7% of the sample.

Overall study outcomes, separate from this receptor: A later genetic analysis reported fewer N-insertions in productive TCRs among donors in an Asian-associated ancestry cluster than the roughly 700-donor mean. For the cohort, immune exposure information was limited to CMV serostatus. Cytomegalovirus status was reported to be diagnosed by the classifier with high specificity and sensitivity in both the original and validation cohorts. Most TCR sequences were seen in very few donors, while some public TCRs were found in many individuals. Presence/absence analyses assumed roughly uniform sequencing depth across donors, an assumption that may not hold. Because counts were too low, some 17 rarely observed V segments, including chromosome 9 orphons, were left out of the earlier analysis of 500 to 650 of the donors. A few of the identified cytomegalovirus-associated TCR beta chains were confirmed in vitro to be specific for cytomegalovirus antigens. HLA typing was unavailable for some donors at each locus, so association tests used only the typed subset. According to a later analysis, most CMV-associated TCR beta chains appeared to be HLA-restricted, and the HLA associations seemed to be driven largely by CMV exposure. This cohort had only TCR beta chains sequenced, and the lack of alpha or paired-chain data limited which features could be detected. Assigning TCR associations to individual alleles was difficult when HLA alleles, especially DR and DQ, strongly co-occurred. A further reported finding was that TCR beta sequences accurately predicted the HLA-A and HLA-B alleles for most subjects in the first cohort. Linkage disequilibrium might explain the correlated functional status among segregating V segments, but an unknown experimental factor could not be excluded. In a later analysis, about 16,000 TCR beta sequences were associated with specific HLA alleles at a false discovery rate of 0.05. A later genetic analysis associated a missense DCLRE1C variant with V-gene and J-gene trimming of TCR beta chains, and an independent cohort replicated the association. In a later analysis, HLA-associated TCR beta chains were found to be more clonally expanded and to have lower generation probabilities than equally common non-associated chains. According to the authors, the approach could potentially be generalized to other disease states and immunological phenotypes. Some IMGT-functional V segments, including TRBV6-2 and TRBV6-3, could not be distinguished by the 87-base-pair reads and were therefore excluded. A later analysis reported that several top co-occurrence clusters appeared linked to parvovirus B19, influenza, CMV and Epstein-Barr virus. According to a later analysis, TCR association rates differed among HLA loci, with DRB1 alleles showing the most associated TCRs and HLA-C alleles showing the fewest. In an earlier analysis of fewer than 750 of the donors, most TCR beta V segments were observed in productive rearrangements about 90% or about 30% of the time, broadly matching IMGT annotations. A group of highly shared sequence variants was considered likely to be a technical artifact of the sequencing pipeline. The study listed 150 to 200 TCR beta chains as associated with cytomegalovirus.

The TCR originated in a man between 18 and 35 years old in good health and CMV-seropositive. Recombination linked TRBV2 to TRBJ1-6, with a tentative D gene TRBD1 over 5 matching bases. Material for sequencing was PBMCs. Here the CDR3 is given as CASSWGVNNSPLHF. The nucleotide sequence reads TGTGCCAGCAGCTGGGGGGTTAATAATTCACCCCTCCACTTT. The entire variable domain, with the stretches around the CDR3 drawn from the reference TRBV2 and TRBJ1-6 proteins, is EPEVTQTPSHQVTQMGQEVILRCVPISNHLYFYWYRQILGQKVEFLVSFYNNEISEKSEIFDDQFSVERPDGSNFTLKIRSTKLEDSAMYFCASSWGVNNSPLHFGNGTRLTVT.